The 6 T cell receptor beta chains in this list originate from one sample, sequenced in a study of cytotoxic CD8 clonotypes in ibrutinib-treated CLL (dated by TCRdb to the early 2020s). The method was the immunoSEQ multiplex PCR assay. Drawn from immuneACCESS, this table holds only the in-frame rearrangements with V and J called that TCRdb kept. Clones are partly lost; checked studies trace under half to an unresolved V gene and leave the rest unexplained. The sample table records under 300,000 clones; 76% of these occur just once. The ten top clones hold approximately 5.1% of the sample. Reading the label with the study, this specimen's time point is: progressive disease on ibrutinib. The material sequenced was PBMCs, taken at disease progression, from a patient treated with ibrutinib. Receptors originate from a human donor with chronic lymphocytic leukemia.

CDR3 amino acids: CASSFTRRTDTQYF. For the CDR3, the DNA is TGTGCCAGCAGCTTTACCCGCCGCACAGATACGCAGTATTTT. The rearrangement links TRBV7-8 to TRBJ2-3; D gene uncertain. Trimming cost V 3 bases and J 1 base, with 8 bases left between them. Germline CDR1 is SGHVS and CDR2 is FQNEAQ. The CDR3 spans 14 residues.

CDR3 in amino acids: CASRATSQGPGANVLTF. CDR3 in DNA: TGTGCCAGTAGGGCCACCTCACAGGGACCCGGGGCCAACGTCCTGACTTTC. The chain combines TRBV19 with TRBJ2-6; TRBD1 is a possible D gene (6 bases). Between the trimmed V and J ends, which lost 6 bases and 4 bases, there was a span of 19 bases. The CDR3 spans 17 residues. Germline lookup yields CDR1 LNHDA and CDR2 SQIVND (reference sequence).

The chain recombines TRBV29-1 with TRBJ1-5; TRBD1 might be the D (6 bases). The CDR3 runs 13 residues. V lost 4 bases, J lost 4 bases, and 11 bases lay in between. Germline-derived CDR1 and CDR2 are SQVTM and ANQGSEA. For the CDR3, the DNA is TGCAGCGTTGCCACGGGACAAAATCAGCCCCAGCATTTT. Its protein product is CSVATGQNQPQHF.

The chain uses TRBV7-3 and TRBJ2-3, with 11 nucleotides matching TRBD2. J lost 1 base, V lost 4 bases, and 1 base had no gene match. The CDR3 runs 15 residues. Germline CDR1 SGHTA, CDR2 FQGTGA. The chain's CDR3 is CASSWGLAGTDTQYF. In DNA, the CDR3 is TGTGCCAGCAGCTGGGGACTAGCGGGCACAGATACGCAGTATTTT.

This clone was counted once. The identical CDR3 is also encoded by other nucleotide sequences in the sample. The chain links TRBV5-6 to TRBJ2-7; no clear D gene. V shed 2 bases and J shed 3 bases, with 3 bases lying between them. Germline V gene data show CDR1 as SGHDT and CDR2 as YYEEEE. This CDR3 comprises 11 residues. The CDR3 coding sequence is TGTGCCAGCAGCTTAAACTACGAGCAGTACTTC. Its translation is CASSLNYEQYF.

This chain connects TRBV7-2 to TRBJ1-2; the D is unclear. Trimming stripped 8 bases from V and 7 bases from J, with 26 bases between. CDR1 SGHTA and CDR2 FQGNSA come from the germline V gene. The CDR3 has 16 residues. CDR3 loop: CASSQRGGPRFGGYTF. For the CDR3, the DNA is TGTGCCAGCTCTCAGCGGGGTGGCCCCAGGTTTGGTGGCTACACCTTC.